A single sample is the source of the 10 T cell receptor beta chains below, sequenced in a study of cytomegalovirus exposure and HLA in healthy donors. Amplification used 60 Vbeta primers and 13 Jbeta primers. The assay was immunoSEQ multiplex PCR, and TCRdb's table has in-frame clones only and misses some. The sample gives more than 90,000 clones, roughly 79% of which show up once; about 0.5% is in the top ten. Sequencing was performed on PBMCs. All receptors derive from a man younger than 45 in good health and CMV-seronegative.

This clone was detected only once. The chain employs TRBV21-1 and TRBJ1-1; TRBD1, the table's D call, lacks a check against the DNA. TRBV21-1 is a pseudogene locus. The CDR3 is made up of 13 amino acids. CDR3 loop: CASSKISGAEAFF. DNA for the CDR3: TGTGCCAGCAGCAAAATTAGTGGGGCTGAGGCTTTCTTT.

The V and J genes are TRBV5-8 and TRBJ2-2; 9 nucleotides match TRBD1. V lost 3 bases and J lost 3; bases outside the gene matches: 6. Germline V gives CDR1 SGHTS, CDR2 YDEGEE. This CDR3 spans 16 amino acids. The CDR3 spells CASSSTGTGYTGELFF. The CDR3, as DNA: TGTGCCAGCAGCTCGACCGGGACAGGGTACACCGGGGAGCTGTTTTTT. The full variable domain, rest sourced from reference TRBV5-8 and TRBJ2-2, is EAGVTQSPTHLIKTRGQQATLRCSPISGHTSVYWYQQALGLGLQFLLWYDEGEERNRGNFPPRFSGRQFPNYSSELNVNALELEDSALYLCASSSTGTGYTGELFFGEGSRLTVL.

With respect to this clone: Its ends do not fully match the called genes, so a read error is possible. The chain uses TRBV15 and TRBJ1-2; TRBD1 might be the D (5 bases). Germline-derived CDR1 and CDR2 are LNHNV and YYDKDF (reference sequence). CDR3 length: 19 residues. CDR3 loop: CVTSSEGLPIGANDYGYTF. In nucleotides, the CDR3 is TGTGTCACCAGCAGTGAGGGACTGCCGATTGGGGCTAACGACTATGGCTACACCTTC.

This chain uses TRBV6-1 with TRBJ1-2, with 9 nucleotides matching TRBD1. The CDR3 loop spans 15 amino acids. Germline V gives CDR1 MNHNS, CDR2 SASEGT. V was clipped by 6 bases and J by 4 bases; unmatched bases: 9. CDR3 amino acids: CASSQGTGFGYGYTF. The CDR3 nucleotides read TGTGCCAGCAGCCAAGGGACAGGGTTTGGCTATGGCTACACCTTC.

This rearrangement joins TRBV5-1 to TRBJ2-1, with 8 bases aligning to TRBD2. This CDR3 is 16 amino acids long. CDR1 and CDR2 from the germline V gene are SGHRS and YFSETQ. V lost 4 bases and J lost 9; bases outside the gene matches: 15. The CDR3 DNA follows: TGCGCCAGCAGCCGCCGGGTCCTCAGCGGGAGTCGTGAGCAGTTCTTC. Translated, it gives CASSRRVLSGSREQFF.

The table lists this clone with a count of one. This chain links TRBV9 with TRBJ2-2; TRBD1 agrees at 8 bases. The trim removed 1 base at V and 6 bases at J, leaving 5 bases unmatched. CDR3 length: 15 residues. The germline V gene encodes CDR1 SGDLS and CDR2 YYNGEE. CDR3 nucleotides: TGTGCCAGCAGCGTAAGGACAGGGTTCTCCGGGGAGCTGTTTTTT. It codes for CASSVRTGFSGELFF.

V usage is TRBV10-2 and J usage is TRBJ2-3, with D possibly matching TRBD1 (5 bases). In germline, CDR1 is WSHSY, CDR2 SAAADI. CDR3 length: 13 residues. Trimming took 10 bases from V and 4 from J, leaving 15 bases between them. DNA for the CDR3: TGCGCCACCAACGAAGGGGCTTCAGATACGCAGTATTTT. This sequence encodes CATNEGASDTQYF.

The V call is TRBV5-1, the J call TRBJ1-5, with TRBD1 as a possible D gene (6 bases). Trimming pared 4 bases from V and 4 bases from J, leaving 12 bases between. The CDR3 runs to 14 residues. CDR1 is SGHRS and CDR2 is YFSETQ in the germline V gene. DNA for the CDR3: TGCGCCAGCAGCCGTACAACAGGGAATCAGCCCCAGCATTTT. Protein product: CASSRTTGNQPQHF. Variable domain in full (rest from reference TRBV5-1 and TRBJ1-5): KAGVTQTPRYLIKTRGQQVTLSCSPISGHRSVSWYQQTPGQGLQFLFEYFSETQRNKGNFPGRFSGRQFSNSRSEMNVSTLELGDSALYLCASSRTTGNQPQHFGDGTRLSIL.

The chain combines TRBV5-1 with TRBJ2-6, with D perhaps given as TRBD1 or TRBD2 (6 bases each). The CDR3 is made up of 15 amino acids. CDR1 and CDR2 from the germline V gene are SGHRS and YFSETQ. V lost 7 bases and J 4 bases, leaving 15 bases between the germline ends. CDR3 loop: CASGVGGAGANVLTF. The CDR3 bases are TGCGCCAGCGGCGTGGGGGGCGCCGGGGCCAACGTCCTGACTTTC. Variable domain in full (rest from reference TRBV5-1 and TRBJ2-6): KAGVTQTPRYLIKTRGQQVTLSCSPISGHRSVSWYQQTPGQGLQFLFEYFSETQRNKGNFPGRFSGRQFSNSRSEMNVSTLELGDSALYLCASGVGGAGANVLTFGAGSRLTVL.

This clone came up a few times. The DNA of the CDR3 is TGTGCCAGCAGTGAATCTCGGTCCATAAATCAGCCCCAGCATTTT. It specifies CASSESRSINQPQHF. This chain connects TRBV6-1 to TRBJ1-5; D call uncertain. Trimming pared 2 bases from V and 4 bases from J, leaving 12 bases between. The CDR3 length is 15 residues. In germline, CDR1 is MNHNS, CDR2 SASEGT.